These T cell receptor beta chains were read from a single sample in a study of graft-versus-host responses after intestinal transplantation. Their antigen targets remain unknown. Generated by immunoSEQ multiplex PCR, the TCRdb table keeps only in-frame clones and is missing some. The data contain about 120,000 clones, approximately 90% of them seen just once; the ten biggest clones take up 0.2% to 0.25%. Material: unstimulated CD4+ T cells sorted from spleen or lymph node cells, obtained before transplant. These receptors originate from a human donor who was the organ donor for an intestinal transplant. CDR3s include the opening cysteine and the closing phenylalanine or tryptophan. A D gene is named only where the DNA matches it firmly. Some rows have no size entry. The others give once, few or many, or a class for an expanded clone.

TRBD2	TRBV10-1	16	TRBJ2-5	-	CASSEWLAGDPETQYF	TGCGCCAGCAGTGAATGGCTAGCGGGAGACCCAGAGACCCAGTACTTC
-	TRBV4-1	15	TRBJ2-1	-	CASSQIGTYLAKQFF	TGCGCCAGCAGCCAAATCGGGACTTACCTCGCTAAGCAGTTCTTC
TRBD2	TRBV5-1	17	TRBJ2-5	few	CASSLAFTGGGQETQYF	TGCGCCAGCAGCTTGGCCTTTACGGGAGGTGGACAAGAGACCCAGTACTTC
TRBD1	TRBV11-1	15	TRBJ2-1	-	CASRHRDRGYNEQFF	TGTGCCAGCAGGCACCGGGACAGGGGGTACAATGAGCAGTTCTTC
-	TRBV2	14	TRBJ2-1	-	CASKVDRSYNEQFF	TGTGCCAGCAAGGTGGACAGATCCTACAATGAGCAGTTCTTC
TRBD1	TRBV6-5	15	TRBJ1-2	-	CASSSGGTGDYGYTF	TGTGCCAGCAGCTCAGGGGGGACGGGGGACTATGGCTACACCTTC
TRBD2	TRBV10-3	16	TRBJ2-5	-	CAISQMGLSGEETQYF	TGTGCCATCAGCCAAATGGGACTAAGTGGTGAAGAGACCCAGTACTTC
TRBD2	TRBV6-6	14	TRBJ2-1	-	CASSYTSGSNEQFF	TGTGCCAGCAGTTATACTAGCGGGAGTAATGAGCAGTTCTTC
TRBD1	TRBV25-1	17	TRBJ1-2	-	CASRKAGGEPSVYGYTF	TGTGCCAGCAGGAAGGCAGGGGGCGAGCCGTCGGTCTATGGCTACACCTTC
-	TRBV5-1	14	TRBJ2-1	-	CASSLIVTGSEQFF	TGCGCCAGCAGCTTGATCGTCACCGGTAGTGAGCAGTTCTTC
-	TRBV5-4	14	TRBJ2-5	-	CASSLGPGSETQYF	TGTGCCAGCAGCTTGGGCCCGGGATCGGAGACCCAGTACTTC
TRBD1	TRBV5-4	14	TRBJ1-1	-	CASSWGQSNTEAFF	TGTGCCAGCAGCTGGGGACAGTCGAACACTGAAGCTTTCTTT
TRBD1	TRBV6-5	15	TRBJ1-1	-	CASRRTGQGATEAFF	TGTGCCAGCAGGCGTACGGGACAGGGGGCGACTGAAGCTTTCTTT
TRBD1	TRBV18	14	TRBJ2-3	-	CASSTTGVGDTQYF	TGTGCCAGCTCAACGACAGGGGTTGGTGATACGCAGTATTTT
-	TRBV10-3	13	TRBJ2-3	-	CAITPLSQGTQYF	TGTGCCATCACCCCCCTCTCCCAGGGGACGCAGTATTTT
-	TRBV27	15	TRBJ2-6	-	CASRATYSGANVLTF	TGTGCCAGCAGAGCAACCTACTCTGGGGCCAACGTCCTGACTTTC
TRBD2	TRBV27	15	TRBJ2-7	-	CASSLKREGDHEQYF	TGTGCCAGCAGTTTAAAGCGGGAGGGCGATCACGAGCAGTACTTC
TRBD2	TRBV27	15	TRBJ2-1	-	CASSLWTSGRNEQFF	TGTGCCAGCAGTTTATGGACTAGCGGGAGGAATGAGCAGTTCTTC
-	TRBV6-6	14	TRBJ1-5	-	CASSRTDSNQPQHF	TGTGCCAGCAGCCGGACAGACAGCAATCAGCCCCAGCATTTT
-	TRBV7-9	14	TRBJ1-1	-	CASSLRTGMGEAFF	TGTGCCAGCAGCTTACGCACAGGGATGGGTGAAGCTTTCTTT
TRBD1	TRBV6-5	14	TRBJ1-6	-	CASSFRTGPSPLHF	TGTGCCAGCAGTTTTCGGACAGGCCCTTCACCCCTCCACTTT
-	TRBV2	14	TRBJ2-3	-	CASNPFPSTDTQYF	TGTGCCAGCAATCCGTTTCCTAGCACAGATACGCAGTATTTT
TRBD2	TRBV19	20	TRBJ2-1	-	CASSSFRELAGVGPYNEQFF	TGTGCCAGTAGTTCTTTCCGGGAACTAGCGGGAGTCGGCCCCTACAATGAGCAGTTCTTC
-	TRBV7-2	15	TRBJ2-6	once	CASSLEQGGANVLTF	TGTGCCAGCAGCTTAGAGCAGGGTGGGGCCAACGTCCTGACTTTC
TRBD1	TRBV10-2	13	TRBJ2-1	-	CASSQGAYNEQFF	TGCGCCAGCAGCCAGGGGGCGTACAATGAGCAGTTCTTC
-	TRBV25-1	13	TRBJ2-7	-	CASTSRDGYEQYF	TGTGCCAGCACCAGCCGGGACGGCTACGAGCAGTACTTC
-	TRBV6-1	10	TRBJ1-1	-	CASSYGGSFF	TGTGCCAGCAGTTACGGGGGTTCTTTCTTT
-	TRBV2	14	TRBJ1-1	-	CASSDRSLRRSAFF	TGTGCCAGCAGTGATCGGTCCCTGCGGAGATCAGCTTTCTTT
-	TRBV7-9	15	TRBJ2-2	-	CASSKGLPITGELFF	TGTGCCAGCAGCAAGGGACTCCCGATCACCGGGGAGCTGTTTTTT
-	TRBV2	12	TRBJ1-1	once	CAIRYGNTEAFF	TGTGCTATCAGGTATGGTAACACTGAAGCTTTCTTT
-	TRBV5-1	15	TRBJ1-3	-	CASSLDGQYGNTIYF	TGCGCCAGCAGCTTGGATGGACAGTATGGAAACACCATATATTTT
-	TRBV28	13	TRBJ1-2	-	CASSLQEEEGYTF	TGTGCCAGCAGTTTACAGGAGGAAGAGGGCTACACCTTC
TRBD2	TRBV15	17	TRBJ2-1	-	CATSRSRGGRGDNEQFF	TGTGCCACCAGCAGGTCCCGCGGCGGGAGGGGGGACAATGAGCAGTTCTTC
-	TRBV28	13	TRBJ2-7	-	CASSPLHRDEQYF	TGTGCCAGCAGTCCCCTCCACAGGGACGAGCAGTACTTC
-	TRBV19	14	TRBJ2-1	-	CASSINQIYNEQFF	TGTGCCAGTAGTATAAATCAGATCTACAATGAGCAGTTCTTC
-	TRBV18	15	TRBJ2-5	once	CASSPPGVGRETQYF	TGTGCCAGCTCACCACCGGGAGTCGGGAGAGAGACCCAGTACTTC
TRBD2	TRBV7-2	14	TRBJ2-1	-	CASSLGTSYNEQFF	TGTGCCAGCAGCTTAGGGACTAGCTACAATGAGCAGTTCTTC
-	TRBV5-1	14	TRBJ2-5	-	CASSPLGVEETQYF	TGCGCCAGCAGCCCCCTGGGGGTTGAAGAGACCCAGTACTTC
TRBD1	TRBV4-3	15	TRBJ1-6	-	CASSQLGQFNSPLHF	TGCGCCAGCAGCCAGTTGGGACAGTTTAATTCACCCCTCCACTTT
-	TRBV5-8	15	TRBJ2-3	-	CASSLSASRTDTQYF	TGTGCCAGCAGCTTATCCGCTAGCCGTACAGATACGCAGTATTTT
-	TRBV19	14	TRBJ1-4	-	CASSIPGKSEKLFF	TGTGCCAGTAGTATACCCGGGAAGAGTGAAAAACTGTTTTTT
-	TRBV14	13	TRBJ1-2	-	CASSWGVDYGYTF	TGTGCCAGCAGCTGGGGGGTGGACTATGGCTACACCTTC
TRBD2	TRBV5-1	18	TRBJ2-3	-	CASSLALVAGRGADTQYF	TGCGCCAGCAGCTTGGCCCTCGTCGCCGGGAGGGGCGCAGATACGCAGTATTTT
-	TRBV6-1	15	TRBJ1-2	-	CASSEFSGLDYGYTF	TGTGCCAGCAGTGAGTTCTCGGGGCTGGACTATGGCTACACCTTC
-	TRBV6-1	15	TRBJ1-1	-	CASSDRGDKNTEAFF	TGTGCCAGCAGTGACAGGGGAGATAAGAACACTGAAGCTTTCTTT
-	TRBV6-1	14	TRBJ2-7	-	CASRQISYSYEQYF	TGTGCCAGCAGGCAAATCAGCTACTCCTACGAGCAGTACTTC
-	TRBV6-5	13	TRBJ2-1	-	CASSYYGTSEQFF	TGTGCCAGCAGTTATTACGGTACCAGTGAGCAGTTCTTC
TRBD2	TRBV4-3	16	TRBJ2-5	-	CASSQVPGTSVETQYF	TGCGCCAGCAGCCAAGTGCCTGGGACTAGCGTGGAGACCCAGTACTTC